This TCR beta chain is drawn from a study of cytomegalovirus exposure and HLA in healthy donors. Study-level background: Researchers previously reported finding roughly 120 million unique TCR beta sequences from some 180 million T cells.

Notes on this clone: Its specificity is unknown.

Broader study findings: Later analysis demonstrated an association between a missense DCLRE1C variant and TCR beta V- and J-gene trimming. An analysis that came later showed most CMV-associated TCR beta chains appearing HLA-restricted.

With 60 Vbeta and 13 Jbeta primers, the PCR was carried out. The method was immunoSEQ multiplex PCR; TCRdb's version includes in-frame clones alone and lacks a portion of them. The top ten clones hold less than 5.5% of a sample with roughly 110,000 clones, 65% to 85% of them seen once. Germline lookup yields CDR1 GTSNPN and CDR2 SVGIG (reference sequence). Losses at the gene ends were 7 bases for V and 5 bases for J; bases not matched to a gene: 8. The CDR3 covers 14 residues. Sequenced material: PBMCs. This chain uses TRBV30 with TRBJ2-3; TRBD2 agrees at 11 bases. The clonotype originates from a woman between 25 and 40 years old in good health and CMV-seropositive. The CDR3 reads CASTPLAGEDTQYF. CDR3 in DNA: TGTGCCTCCACCCCACTAGCGGGGGAAGATACGCAGTATTTT.